The rows below give T cell receptor beta chains drawn from one sample of a study of CD8+CD57+ T cells in acquired aplastic anemia. TCRdb ran MiXCR on the reads and lists one entry per CDR3 protein. The sample has hundreds of thousands of distinct CDR3 sequences, about 44% seen once. Sequenced: sorted CD4+, CD8+, or CD8+CD57+ T cells (not recorded which) from PBMCs. These receptors originate from a human donor with aplastic anemia. CDR3s include the opening cysteine and the closing phenylalanine or tryptophan. A D gene is named only where the DNA matches it firmly. Expanded clones are given a class, and other clones once, few, many or no size at all.

TRBJ1-1	NA	TRBV7-9	NA	CASSLAGAAEAFF	TGTGCCAGCAGCCTAGCGGGGGCGGCTGAAGCTTTCTTT
TRBJ1-2	many	TRBV9	TRBD1	CASSAFEGAYGYTF	TGTGCCAGCAGCGCATTCGAGGGGGCCTATGGCTACACCTTC
TRBJ1-1	NA	TRBV4-1	NA	CASSLGGSYNEAFF	TGCGCCAGCAGCCTCGGGGGCTCCTACAATGAAGCTTTCTTT
TRBJ2-5	many	TRBV7-9	TRBD2	CASSLVAGEETQYF	TGTGCCAGCAGCTTAGTAGCGGGAGAAGAGACCCAGTACTTC
TRBJ2-1	NA	TRBV4-2	NA	CASSQDLSSGNEQFF	TGTGCCAGCAGCCAAGATCTTTCAAGCGGCAATGAGCAGTTCTTC
TRBJ1-2	NA	TRBV6-4	NA	CASSPGGITDYGYTF	TGTGCCAGCAGCCCTGGGGGTATAACGGACTATGGCTACACCTTC
TRBJ2-7	many	TRBV4-3	NA	CASSQDNSLTYEQYF	TGCGCCAGCAGCCAAGACAACAGCCTGACCTACGAGCAGTACTTC
TRBJ2-5	many	TRBV9	TRBD2	CASSPGLALEETQYF	TGTGCCAGCAGCCCAGGACTAGCGTTAGAAGAGACCCAGTACTTC
TRBJ1-1	once	TRBV15	NA	CATSGQLNTEAFF	TGTGCCACCAGCGGTCAGTTGAACACTGAAGCTTTCTTT
TRBJ2-7	once	TRBV7-3	TRBD1	CASSSGTANSYEQYF	TGCGCCAGCAGTTCTGGGACAGCAAACTCCTACGAGCAGTACTTC
TRBJ1-1	NA	TRBV10-3	TRBD1	CAINPQGANTEAFF	TGTGCCATCAACCCTCAGGGGGCGAACACTGAAGCTTTCTTT
TRBJ2-3	few	TRBV4-1	NA	CASSQVPGRATDTQYF	TGCGCCAGCAGCCAAGTCCCGGGCAGGGCCACAGATACGCAGTATTTT
TRBJ1-1	NA	TRBV4-3	NA	CASSQGAGMNTEAFF	TGCGCCAGCAGCCAAGGGGCAGGTATGAACACTGAAGCTTTCTTT
TRBJ2-1	NA	TRBV7-3	NA	CASSLTGGLYNEQFF	TGTGCCAGCAGCTTAACGGGGGGCCTATACAATGAGCAGTTCTTC
TRBJ2-5	once	TRBV24-1	TRBD1	CATSGGQGAGETQHF	TGTGCCACCAGTGGAGGACAGGGGGCTGGGGAGACCCAGCACTTC
TRBJ2-5	NA	TRBV7-6	NA	CASSLTTGTQETQYF	TGTGCCAGCAGTTTAACTACAGGGACCCAAGAGACCCAGTACTTC
TRBJ1-1	NA	TRBV20-1	TRBD1	CSAYSGQGPWTEAFF	TGCAGTGCTTACTCGGGACAGGGTCCATGGACTGAAGCTTTCTTT
TRBJ1-6	NA	TRBV19	TRBD1	CAASGGYNSPLHF	TGTGCCGCATCAGGGGGCTATAATTCACCCCTCCACTTT
TRBJ1-2	few	TRBV13	NA	CASSLGRTDYGYTF	TGTGCCAGCAGCTTAGGCCGGACAGACTATGGCTACACCTTC
TRBJ2-5	many	TRBV25-1	NA	CASKMRQQNGGETQYF	TGTGCCAGCAAGATGAGACAGCAAAACGGCGGTGAGACCCAGTACTTC
TRBJ2-7	many	TRBV11-2	TRBD1	CASSLELPGQGLREQYF	TGTGCCAGCAGCTTAGAGCTCCCGGGACAGGGACTCCGCGAGCAGTACTTC
TRBJ1-2	NA	TRBV29-1	NA	CSVGKGVYGYTF	TGCAGCGTTGGGAAAGGGGTCTATGGCTACACCTTC
TRBJ1-5	many	TRBV6-5	NA	CASSAFGTAVNQHF	TGTGCCAGCAGTGCGTTTGGGACGGCCGTGAACCAGCATTTT
TRBJ2-1	NA	TRBV24-1	TRBD2	CATSDPTSGAYNEQFF	TGTGCCACCAGTGATCCCACTAGCGGGGCCTACAATGAGCAGTTCTTC
TRBJ2-1	many	TRBV5-1	TRBD2	CASSFRPAGTQNEQFF	TGCGCCAGCAGCTTTAGACCAGCGGGAACTCAGAATGAGCAGTTCTTC
TRBJ2-2	many	TRBV5-1	NA	CASRPGRGPITGELFF	TGCGCCAGCAGGCCCGGCAGAGGACCGATCACCGGGGAGCTGTTTTTT
TRBJ2-5	NA	TRBV28	NA	CASSLPAGGEETQYF	TGTGCCAGCAGTTTACCCGCCGGGGGAGAAGAGACCCAGTACTTC
TRBJ2-1	NA	TRBV11-2	TRBD2	CASSLIAGAPNSSYNEQFF	TGTGCCAGCAGCCTAATAGCGGGGGCCCCTAATAGCTCCTACAATGAGCAGTTCTTC
TRBJ2-7	many	TRBV6-1	NA	CASSVRLPSYEQYF	TGTGCCAGCAGTGTGAGGCTTCCTTCCTACGAGCAGTACTTC
TRBJ1-6	many	TRBV7-9	NA	CASSLGSPGRSPLHF	TGTGCCAGCAGCTTAGGATCCCCAGGGCGATCACCCCTCCACTTT
TRBJ1-4	NA	TRBV20-1	NA	CSMTGRNEKLFF	TGCAGTATGACAGGTCGTAATGAAAAACTGTTTTTT
TRBJ1-4	NA	TRBV5-1	NA	CASSSRGGTGSGATNEKLLF	TGCGCCAGCAGCTCTAGGGGCGGCACCGGCTCAGGCGCAACTAATGAAAAACTGCTTTTT
TRBJ2-1	NA	TRBV7-8	NA	CASSLMGPVSSNEQFF	TGTGCCAGCAGCTTAATGGGACCGGTATCTAGCAATGAGCAGTTCTTC
TRBJ2-1	NA	TRBV15	NA	CATSRVSGVYNEQFF	TGTGCCACCAGCAGAGTTTCGGGGGTATACAATGAGCAGTTCTTC
TRBJ1-5	NA	TRBV7-3	NA	CASAQGSQPQHF	TGTGCCAGCGCCCAGGGTAGTCAGCCCCAGCATTTT
TRBJ2-6	NA	TRBV20-1	NA	CSVRTARGAGANVLTF	TGCAGTGTTAGGACAGCCAGGGGAGCTGGGGCCAACGTCCTGACTTTC
TRBJ2-3	many	TRBV11-2	TRBD2	CASRRSGGITDTQYF	TGTGCCAGCAGGAGAAGCGGGGGGATTACAGATACGCAGTATTTT
TRBJ1-6	NA	TRBV10-2	NA	CASSEGTKYNSPLHF	TGTGCCAGCAGTGAAGGCACAAAATATAATTCACCCCTCCACTTT
TRBJ2-7	NA	TRBV2	TRBD1	CASTPRTGRYEQYF	TGTGCCAGCACGCCTCGGACAGGTCGCTACGAGCAGTACTTC
TRBJ2-1	many	TRBV7-9	TRBD1	CASSNDRDTHNEQFF	TGTGCCAGCAGCAACGACAGGGACACGCACAATGAGCAGTTCTTC
TRBJ1-2	many	TRBV7-9	TRBD1	CASSPGTGRDGYTF	TGTGCCAGCAGCCCCGGGACAGGGAGAGATGGCTACACCTTC
TRBJ2-3	once	TRBV20-1	TRBD2	CSARSSGGSTDTQYF	TGCAGTGCTAGATCTAGCGGGGGTAGCACAGATACGCAGTATTTT
TRBJ1-1	NA	TRBV12-3/TRBV12-4	TRBD1	CASSLAWDREYTEAFF	TGTGCCAGCAGTTTAGCTTGGGACAGGGAGTACACTGAAGCTTTCTTT
TRBJ2-3	NA	TRBV29-1	NA	CSVERGRGTDTQYF	TGCAGCGTTGAGCGGGGTCGTGGCACAGATACGCAGTATTTT
TRBJ2-5	few	TRBV15	NA	CATSRDFFGVRETQYF	TGTGCCACCAGCAGAGATTTCTTTGGGGTGAGGGAGACCCAGTACTTC
TRBJ1-5	many	TRBV20-1	TRBD1	CSARERDRSTSSNQPQHF	TGCAGTGCCCGAGAAAGGGACAGGAGTACCTCGAGCAATCAGCCCCAGCATTTT
TRBJ2-5	NA	TRBV28	NA	CASSLGSGSETQYF	TGTGCCAGCAGTTTGGGGTCGGGTAGCGAGACCCAGTACTTC
TRBJ2-7	many	TRBV7-2	TRBD2	CASSLKQSGGLLTYEQYF	TGTGCCAGCAGCTTAAAACAGTCGGGGGGGCTCTTAACCTACGAGCAGTACTTC